This TCR beta chain comes out of a study of metastatic and nonmetastatic thyroid tumors. CDR3 length equals 18 residues. Germline-derived CDR1 and CDR2 are MNHNS and SASEGT. V gave up 3 bases and J gave up 4 bases; unmatched junction bases: 7. Every patient underwent thyroid surgery untreated. Ten or more counts support this clone. MiXCR reprocessed the PCR reads for TCRdb. The data contain about 41,000 clones, 28% of them singletons. The origin of this receptor is a male donor with papillary thyroid cancer or a benign thyroid nodule (not recorded which). Some clones in this sample may be carry-over from other donors' samples. What was sequenced was blood. The V and J genes are TRBV6-1 and TRBJ2-3, with TRBD2 matching over 16 bases. The DNA for the CDR3 is TGTGCCAGCAGTGAGGGACTAGCGGGAGGGCCCCCCTCAGATACGCAGTATTTT. Amino acid sequence: CASSEGLAGGPPSDTQYF.